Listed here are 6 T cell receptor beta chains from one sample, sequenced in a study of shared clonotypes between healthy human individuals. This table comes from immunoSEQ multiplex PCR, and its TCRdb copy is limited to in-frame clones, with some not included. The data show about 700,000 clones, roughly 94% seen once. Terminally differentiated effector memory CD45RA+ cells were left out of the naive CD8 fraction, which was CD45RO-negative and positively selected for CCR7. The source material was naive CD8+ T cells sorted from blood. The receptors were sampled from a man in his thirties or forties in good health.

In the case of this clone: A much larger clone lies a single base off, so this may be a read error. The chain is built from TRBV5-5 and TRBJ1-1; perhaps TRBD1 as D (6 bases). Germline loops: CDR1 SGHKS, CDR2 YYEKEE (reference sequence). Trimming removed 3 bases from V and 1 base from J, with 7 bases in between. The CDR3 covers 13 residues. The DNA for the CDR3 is TGTGCCAGCAGCTCGACAGGGAACACTGAAGCTTTCTTT. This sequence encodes CASSSTGNTEAFF.

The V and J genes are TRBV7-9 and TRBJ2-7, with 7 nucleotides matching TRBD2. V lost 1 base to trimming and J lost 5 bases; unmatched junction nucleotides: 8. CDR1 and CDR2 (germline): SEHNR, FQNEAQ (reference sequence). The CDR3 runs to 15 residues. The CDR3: CASSLGEGFSDEQYF. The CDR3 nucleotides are TGTGCCAGCAGCTTAGGGGAGGGGTTCAGCGACGAGCAGTACTTC.

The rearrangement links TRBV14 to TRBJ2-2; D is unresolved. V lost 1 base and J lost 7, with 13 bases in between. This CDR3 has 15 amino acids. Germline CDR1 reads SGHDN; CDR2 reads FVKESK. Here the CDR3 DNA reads TGTGCCAGCAGCCAAGGCATCGGGCTGAGCGGGGAGCTGTTTTTT. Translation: CASSQGIGLSGELFF.

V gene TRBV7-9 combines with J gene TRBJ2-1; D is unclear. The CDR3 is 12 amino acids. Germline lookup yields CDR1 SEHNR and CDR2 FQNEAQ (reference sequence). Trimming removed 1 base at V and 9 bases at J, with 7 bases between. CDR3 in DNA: TGTGCCAGCAGCTTAGGCCCCCCTGAGCAGTTCTTC. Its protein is CASSLGPPEQFF.

The CDR3 DNA follows: TGTGCCAGTAGTTGGGGAGCGGGAGCAGGCGGCACAGATACGCAGTATTTT. Translating gives CASSWGAGAGGTDTQYF. The rearrangement uses TRBV7-6 and TRBJ2-3, with 8 bases fitting TRBD2. Unmatched junction bases numbered 15, after V lost 9 bases and J lost 1 base. CDR1 is SGHVS and CDR2 is FNYEAQ in the germline V gene. The CDR3 extends over 17 amino acids.

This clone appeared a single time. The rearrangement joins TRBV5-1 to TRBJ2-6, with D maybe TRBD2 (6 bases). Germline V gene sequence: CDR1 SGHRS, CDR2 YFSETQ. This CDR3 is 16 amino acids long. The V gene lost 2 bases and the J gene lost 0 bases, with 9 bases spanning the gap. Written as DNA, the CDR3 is TGCGCCAGCAGCTTTCGCGGGGTCTCTGGGGCCAACGTCCTGACTTTC. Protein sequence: CASSFRGVSGANVLTF.